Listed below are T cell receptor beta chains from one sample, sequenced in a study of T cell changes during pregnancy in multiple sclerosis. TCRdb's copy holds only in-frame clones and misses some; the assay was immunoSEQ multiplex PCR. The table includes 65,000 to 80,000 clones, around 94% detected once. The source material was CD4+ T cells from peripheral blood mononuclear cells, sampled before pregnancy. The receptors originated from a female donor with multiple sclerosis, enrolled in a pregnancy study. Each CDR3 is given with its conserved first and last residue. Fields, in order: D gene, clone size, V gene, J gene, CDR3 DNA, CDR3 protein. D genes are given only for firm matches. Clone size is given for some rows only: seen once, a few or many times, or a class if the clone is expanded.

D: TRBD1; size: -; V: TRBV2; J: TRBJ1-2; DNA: TGTGCCAGCAGTTCGACAGGGACTTCGGGCGGCTACACCTTC; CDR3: CASSSTGTSGGYTF
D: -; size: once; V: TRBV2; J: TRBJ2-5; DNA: TGTGCCAGCAACACAGATACCCAAGAGACCCAGTACTTC; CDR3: CASNTDTQETQYF
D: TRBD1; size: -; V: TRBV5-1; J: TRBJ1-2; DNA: TGCGCCAGCAGCCCCGGACAGGGGGCGGTTTTCTATGGCTACACCTTC; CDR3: CASSPGQGAVFYGYTF
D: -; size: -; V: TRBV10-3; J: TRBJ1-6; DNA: TGTGCCATCAGTGGAGGGAAGGGTTATAATTCACCCCTCCACTTT; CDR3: CAISGGKGYNSPLHF
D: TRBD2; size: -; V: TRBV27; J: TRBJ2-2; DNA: TGTGCCAGCAGCCCATGGAGCGGGAATCGCGGCACCGGGGAGCTGTTTTTT; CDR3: CASSPWSGNRGTGELFF
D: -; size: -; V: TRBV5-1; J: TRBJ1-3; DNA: TGCGCCAGCAGCTTGGTCCCAGTCTCTGGAAACACCATATATTTT; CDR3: CASSLVPVSGNTIYF
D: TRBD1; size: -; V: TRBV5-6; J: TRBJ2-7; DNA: TGTGCCAGCAGCTTGAGGGGGCGCGAGCAGTACTTC; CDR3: CASSLRGREQYF
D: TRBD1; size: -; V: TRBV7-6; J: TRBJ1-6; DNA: TGTGCCAGCAGCTTAGGAATTCAGGGGGCAGACTCACCCCTCCACTTT; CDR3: CASSLGIQGADSPLHF
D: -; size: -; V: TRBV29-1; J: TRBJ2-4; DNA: TGCAGCAACCGCGGGGCAGGACTAGCCAAAAACATTCAGTACTTC; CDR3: CSNRGAGLAKNIQYF
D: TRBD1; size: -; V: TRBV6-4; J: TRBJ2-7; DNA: TGTGCCAGCGTAGGACAGGGGGCATACGAGCAGTACTTC; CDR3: CASVGQGAYEQYF
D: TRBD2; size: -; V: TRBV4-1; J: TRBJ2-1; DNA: TGCGCCAGCAGCCAAGATGACGGGCTAGCGGGACCTGAGCAGTTCTTC; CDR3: CASSQDDGLAGPEQFF
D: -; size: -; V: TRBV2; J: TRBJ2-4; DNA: TGTGCCAGCAACGAGGTAGCCAAAAACATTCAGTACTTC; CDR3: CASNEVAKNIQYF
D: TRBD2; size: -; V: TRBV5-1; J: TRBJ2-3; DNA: TGCGCCAGCAGCGGACTAGCGGGGGGGAGCACAGATACGCAGTATTTT; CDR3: CASSGLAGGSTDTQYF